A single T cell receptor beta chain is shown here with its context. These data come from a study of patients and donors after allogeneic stem cell transplantation. TCRdb re-derived calls from the RT-PCR reads in MiXCR, one entry per CDR3 protein. In the table there are approximately 250,000 distinct CDR3 sequences, roughly 14% of which are singletons. The source material was blood, either unsorted or a sorted T cell fraction (not recorded which). The sequence was obtained from a human donor who was either an allogeneic HSCT recipient or a stem cell or donor lymphocyte infusion donor (not recorded which). It is not recorded whose cells these are; they may come from a transplant donor.

The CDR3 DNA follows: TGTGCCAGCAGTGACAACAGGATCGCTGGCTACACCTTC. Translating gives CASSDNRIAGYTF. J is TRBJ1-2 and V is TRBV2; D is perhaps TRBD1 (5 bases). Trimming shortened V by 3 bases and J by 7 bases, and 12 bases separated the two germline ends. Germline assignment: CDR1 SNHLY and CDR2 FYNNEI. The CDR3 runs 13 residues.